This TCR beta chain was captured in a study of PD-L1 blockade in urothelial cancer. On the study more broadly: Specimens of blood held a median count of roughly 150,000 T cells.

Germline V gene lookup returns CDR1 SGHTA and CDR2 FQGNSA. There are 15 residues in the CDR3. Losses at the gene ends were 5 bases for V and 4 bases for J; bases not matched to a gene: 5. As to this clone: The antigen is unknown.

In each PCR, synthetic TCR analog templates were spiked in. Here immunoSEQ multiplex PCR was the method, and the copy in TCRdb shows in-frame clones only, minus some. Seen here are tens of thousands of clones, 65% to 85% observed once, and the top ten hold 8.5% to 10%. Time point given: pretreatment peripheral blood. The study collected 1 to 8 samples per patient, pretreatment and on-treatment. Broader study findings: Better survival was predicted by below-median pretreatment blood TCR clonality.

The TCR was taken from a woman aged 70-85 years with urothelial cancer. V is TRBV7-2 and J is TRBJ1-3, with 10 positions matching TRBD1. Here the sequenced sample was PBMCs, taken around atezolizumab (anti-PD-L1) treatment. In DNA, the CDR3 is TGTGCCAGCAGCGCGGACAGGGGGTGGGGAAACACCATATATTTT. Its translation: CASSADRGWGNTIYF.